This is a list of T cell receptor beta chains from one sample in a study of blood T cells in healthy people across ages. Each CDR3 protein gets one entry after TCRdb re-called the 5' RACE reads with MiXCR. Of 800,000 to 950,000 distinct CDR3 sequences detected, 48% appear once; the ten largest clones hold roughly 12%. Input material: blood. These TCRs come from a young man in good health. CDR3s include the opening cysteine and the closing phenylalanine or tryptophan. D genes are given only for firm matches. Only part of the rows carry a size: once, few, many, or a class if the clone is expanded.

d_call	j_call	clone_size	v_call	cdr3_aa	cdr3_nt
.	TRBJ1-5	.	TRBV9	CASSVTDSNQPQHF	TGTGCCAGCAGCGTGACAGATAGCAATCAGCCCCAGCATTTT
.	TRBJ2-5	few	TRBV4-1	CASSQSDSQETQYF	TGCGCCAGCAGCCAAAGCGACTCCCAAGAGACCCAGTACTTC
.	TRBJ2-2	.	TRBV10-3	CATMTENTGELFF	TGTGCCACTATGACAGAGAACACCGGGGAGCTGTTTTTT
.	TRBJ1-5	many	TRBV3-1	CASSLREGQPQHF	TGTGCCAGCAGCCTCCGCGAGGGGCAGCCCCAGCATTTT
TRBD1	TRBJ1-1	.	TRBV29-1	CSVERQTGTEAFF	TGCAGCGTTGAGAGACAGACAGGGACTGAAGCTTTCTTT
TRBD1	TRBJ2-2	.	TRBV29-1	CSVADRGRTGELFF	TGCAGCGTGGCGGACAGGGGGAGGACCGGGGAGCTGTTTTTT
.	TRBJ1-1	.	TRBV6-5	CASSYPRGGRDTEAFF	TGTGCCAGCAGTTATCCCAGGGGCGGTCGGGACACTGAAGCTTTCTTT
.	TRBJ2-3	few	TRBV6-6	CASIPAGTRTDTQYF	TGTGCCAGCATCCCTGCAGGGACTCGCACAGATACGCAGTATTTT
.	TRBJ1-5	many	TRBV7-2	CASSLENQPQHF	TGTGCCAGCAGCCTGGAGAATCAGCCCCAGCATTTT
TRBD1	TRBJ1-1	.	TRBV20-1	CSARDSSAGGQEAFF	TGCAGTGCTAGAGATAGTTCGGCAGGGGGCCAAGAAGCTTTCTTT
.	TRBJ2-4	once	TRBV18	CASSPFVIRTEKNIQYF	TGTGCCAGCTCACCGTTCGTAATTCGGACGGAAAAAAACATTCAGTACTTC
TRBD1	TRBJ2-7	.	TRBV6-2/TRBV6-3	CASSPHRGLYEQYF	TGTGCCAGCAGTCCCCATAGGGGGCTCTACGAGCAGTACTTC
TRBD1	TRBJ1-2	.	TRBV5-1	CASSFMTGNKVGYTF	TGCGCCAGCAGCTTCATGACAGGGAATAAGGTTGGCTACACCTTC